This entry lists 30 T cell receptor beta chains sequenced from one sample in a study of molecular identifiers for immune sequencing clone quantification. TCRdb reprocessed the PCR reads with MiXCR, giving one entry per CDR3 protein. The data contain more than 550,000 distinct CDR3 sequences, approximately 24% of them singletons. The sample taken for sequencing was naive CD8+ T cells from blood, with Jurkat cell RNA spiked in. Subset noted: FACS-sorted CD8+CD4-CCR7+CD45RA+ naive T cells. The source of these receptors is a human donor in good health. Some libraries in this study had Jurkat cell RNA spiked in.

The genes are TRBV11-2 and TRBJ2-2, with 7 nucleotides matching TRBD2. CDR1 SGHAT and CDR2 FQNNGV come from the germline V gene. Unmatched junction bases numbered 6, after V lost 5 bases and J lost 6 bases. The CDR3 length is 14 residues. For the CDR3, the DNA is TGTGCCAGCAGCCCCGGGACTAACCCCGGGGAGCTGTTTTTT. Translated: CASSPGTNPGELFF.

As regards this clonotype: This clone may be a read error of a much larger clone one base away. The chain carries TRBV5-3 and TRBJ2-3, with unresolved D. TRBV5-3 is sorted into the ORF group, with uncertain function. The CDR3 has 16 residues. Deletions cut 8 bases from V and 0 bases from J, with 19 bases between. The DNA of the CDR3 is TGTGCCAGCAGCCCGCAGCCGCCTACTAGCACAGATACGCAGTATTTT. This translates into CASSPQPPTSTDTQYF.

The gene calls are TRBV18 and TRBJ2-3, with 11 bases aligning to TRBD2. V was pared by 3 bases and J by 4 bases, with 9 bases of the junction left unmatched. This CDR3 contains 17 residues. Germline assignment: CDR1 KGHSH and CDR2 LQKENI. CDR3 sequence reads: CASSPYRTSGSADTQYF. CDR3 in DNA: TGTGCCAGCTCACCCTACCGAACTAGCGGGAGCGCAGATACGCAGTATTTT. The full variable domain, with the rest looked up from reference TRBV18 and TRBJ2-3, is NAGVMQNPRHLVRRRGQEARLRCSPMKGHSHVYWYRQLPEEGLKFMVYLQKENIIDESGMPKERFSAEFPKEGPSILRIQQVVRGDSAAYFCASSPYRTSGSADTQYFGPGTRLTVL.

This clonotype was observed at least ten times. The chain combines TRBV6-5 with TRBJ1-1; no definite D call. Per the germline V gene, CDR1 is MNHEY and CDR2 is SVGAGI. The CDR3 has 13 amino acids. Trimming pared 0 bases from V and 6 bases from J, leaving 8 bases between. The CDR3 spells CASSYSKAAEAFF. The CDR3 nucleotides read TGTGCCAGCAGTTACTCGAAGGCGGCTGAAGCTTTCTTT.

The count of this clonotype is one. With a much larger clone just one base away, this may be a read error. The rearrangement uses TRBV4-3 and TRBJ2-7, with D unresolved. CDR1 and CDR2 from the germline V gene are LGHNA and YSLEER. This CDR3 is 15 amino acids long. The DNA of the CDR3 is TGCGCCAGCAGCCAAGATCGGAGCGCCTCCCACGAGCAGTACTTC. It encodes CASSQDRSASHEQYF.

Comment on this clonotype: Possible read error: a much larger clone is one base away. The gene calls are TRBV7-2 and TRBJ2-7; 7 bases line up with TRBD2. This CDR3 spans 13 amino acids. Germline CDR1 reads SGHTA; CDR2 reads FQGNSA. CDR3 amino acids: CAGSPWGGYEQYF. Written as DNA, the CDR3 is TGTGCCGGCAGCCCCTGGGGGGGCTACGAGCAGTACTTC.

Notes on this clonotype: This may arise from a read error, as a much more abundant clone is one base away. The V and J genes are TRBV4-1 and TRBJ1-6, with D unresolved. In germline, CDR1 is MGHRA, CDR2 YSYEKL. The CDR3 runs 16 residues. V lost 0 bases and J lost 8, with 14 bases in between. The CDR3 region has the DNA TGCGCCAGCAGCCAAGATGCCGGGTTAGGGTATTCACCCCTCCACTTT. This translates into CASSQDAGLGYSPLHF.

This clonotype was counted only a few times. Just one base apart from a much larger clone, this may be a read error. The genes are TRBV5-5 and TRBJ2-7; D perhaps matches TRBD2 (5 bases). Per the germline V gene, CDR1 is SGHKS and CDR2 is YYEKEE (reference sequence). V dropped 4 bases and J dropped 3 bases, with 17 bases sitting between them. The CDR3 spans 15 residues. CDR3 sequence reads: CASSKPLSGSYEQYF. In DNA form, the CDR3 reads TGTGCCAGCAGCAAGCCCCTGTCGGGGAGCTACGAGCAGTACTTC.

The J gene is TRBJ2-3, the V gene TRBV7-6; 14 bases match TRBD2. The V gene's germline CDR1 is SGHVS and CDR2 FNYEAQ. With V trimmed by 5 bases and J by 5 bases, 6 bases remained unmatched. The CDR3 is 16 residues long. CDR3: CASSLGLAGVGDTQYF. The CDR3 DNA reads as TGTGCCAGCAGCCTGGGACTAGCGGGAGTTGGAGATACGCAGTATTTT.

This clonotype was counted many times. This chain links TRBV24-1 with TRBJ2-3, with D hard to call. Trimming removed 0 bases at V and 7 bases at J, with 4 bases between. Germline V CDR1 and CDR2: KGHDR, SFDVKD. This CDR3 is built from 12 residues. The CDR3 DNA reads as TGTGCCACCAGTGATTTGCCAAATACGCAGTATTTT. Amino acids: CATSDLPNTQYF.

With respect to this clonotype: A much larger clone is a single base away; this may be a read error. The chain joins TRBV4-3 to TRBJ2-7, with D perhaps matching TRBD1 or TRBD2 (5 bases each). Trimming cost V 1 base and J 9 bases, with 13 bases left between them. CDR1 and CDR2 (germline): LGHNA, YSLEER. This CDR3 is built from 13 residues. The CDR3 coding sequence is TGCGCCAGCAGCCAAGGGGGGATGGCAGTGCAGTACTTC. Translating gives CASSQGGMAVQYF.

There are a few counts of this clonotype. The rearrangement uses TRBV3-1 and TRBJ2-7, with 8 bases identical to TRBD2. CDR3 length equals 15 residues. Per germline, CDR1 LGHDT and CDR2 YNNKEL (reference sequence). After removal of 1 base from V and 3 bases from J, the junction contained 5 bases not matched to a gene. The CDR3 DNA sequence: TGTGCCAGCAGCCAAGGGATAGCGGGAATCTACGAGCAGTACTTC. Encoded protein: CASSQGIAGIYEQYF.

As regards this clonotype: A read error is possible here, since a much larger clone lies one base away. This chain connects TRBV15 to TRBJ1-6; D is perhaps TRBD1 (5 bases). Germline CDR1 LNHNV, CDR2 YYDKDF (reference sequence). Trimming removed 4 bases at V and 8 bases at J, with 15 bases between. The CDR3 has 15 residues. DNA of the CDR3: TGTGCCACCAGCACTGGGACGGAAAATTATTCACCCCTCCACTTT. It translates to CATSTGTENYSPLHF.

In its sample, this clonotype was seen a few times. The chain is built from TRBV12-5 and TRBJ2-3; TRBD1 or TRBD2 may be the D gene (5 bases each). V was pared by 5 bases and J by 6 bases, with 15 bases between. CDR1 LGHNT and CDR2 FRNRAP come from the germline V gene. CDR3 length: 14 amino acids. This chain's CDR3 is CASGLPGTSDTQYF. For the CDR3, the DNA is TGTGCTAGTGGTCTTCCCGGGACCTCGGATACGCAGTATTTT.

There are many counts of this clonotype. Here the CDR3 DNA reads TGTGCCAGCAGCTTTAGCGGGAGTGGGGACGAGCAGTACTTC. Its protein is CASSFSGSGDEQYF. The chain has TRBV7-3 and TRBJ2-7; 9 bases are a match to TRBD2. Germline V lookup: CDR1 SGHTA, CDR2 FQGTGA. This CDR3 region has 14 residues. The V and J ends lost 3 bases and 5 bases, in that order; junction bases with no gene match: 5.

This clonotype appeared many times. J is TRBJ2-7 and V is TRBV12-5, with TRBD1 as a possible D gene (6 bases). This CDR3 is built from 17 residues. The V end lost 6 bases, the J end lost 2 bases, and 23 bases lay between the germline ends. CDR1 and CDR2 (germline): LGHNT, FRNRAP. The CDR3 loop is CASGPATGPHSAYEQYF. CDR3 DNA: TGTGCTAGTGGACCCGCGACAGGCCCACACTCTGCCTACGAGCAGTACTTC.

With respect to this clonotype: Mismatch with germline at one junction end may stem from a read error. V is TRBV20-1 and J is TRBJ2-2, with D possibly TRBD2 on 5 matching bases. The CDR3 length is 15 residues. Germline CDR1 is DFQATT and CDR2 is SNEGSKA (reference sequence). CDR3 DNA sequence: TGCAGTGCTAGAGATCCTGCGGGCGTCACCGGGGAGCTGCTTTTT. It encodes CSARDPAGVTGELLF.

The chain has TRBV6-5 and TRBJ1-2; unclear D gene. Germline CDR1 MNHEY, CDR2 SVGAGI. Trimming took 4 bases from V and 4 from J, leaving 19 bases between them. The CDR3 extends over 16 amino acids. CDR3 region: CASSSYVGSAVYGYTF. CDR3 bases: TGTGCCAGCAGTTCCTATGTCGGAAGTGCGGTCTATGGCTACACCTTC.

A single count supports this clonotype. The chain couples TRBV21-1 to TRBJ2-7; the DNA was not compared with TRBD2, the D call given in the table. TRBV21-1 is listed as a pseudogene. The CDR3 is made up of 18 amino acids. The CDR3 sequence is CASSKRTTSPSSVGEQYF. The CDR3, as DNA: TGTGCCAGCAGCAAGAGGACTACGAGTCCGTCCTCGGTAGGCGAGCAGTACTTC.

About this clonotype itself: Since a much larger clone is just one base distant, this may be a read error. The chain has TRBV28 and TRBJ1-4; TRBD1 matches at 8 bases. V lost 4 bases and J lost 7; bases outside the gene matches: 8. The CDR3 is made up of 15 amino acids. The V gene's germline CDR1 is MDHEN and CDR2 SYDVKM. CDR3 in amino acids: CASSSGQGRFEKLFF. DNA for the CDR3: TGTGCCAGCAGTTCCGGACAGGGTAGATTTGAAAAACTGTTTTTT.

This clonotype was seen only a few times. CDR3 sequence: CASSGLAGVRTDTQYF. CDR3 sequence (DNA): TGTGCCAGCAGTGGACTAGCGGGAGTTCGCACAGATACGCAGTATTTT. This chain connects TRBV6-1 to TRBJ2-3; 12 bases agree with TRBD2. The CDR3 extends over 16 amino acids. Germline V gene lookup returns CDR1 MNHNS and CDR2 SASEGT. V shed 4 bases and J 1 base; nucleotides not matched to a gene: 3.

There are many counts of this clonotype. The V and J genes are TRBV25-1 and TRBJ2-2, with 7 bases identical to TRBD2. With 6 bases clipped from V and 3 bases from J, the junction kept 16 bases outside the gene matches. The CDR3 has 18 amino acids. Germline CDR1 is MGHDK and CDR2 is SYGVNS. The CDR3 nucleotides are TGTGCCAGCAGCCCCGACCACTGGGGGGGTCGGGACACCGGGGAGCTGTTTTTT. Amino acid sequence: CASSPDHWGGRDTGELFF.

Only a few counts were recorded for this clonotype. The chain carries TRBV28 and TRBJ2-7, with a tentative D call TRBD1 (5 bases). This CDR3 region has 17 residues. Between the trimmed V and J ends, which lost 5 bases and 5 bases, there was a span of 25 bases. Per the germline V gene, CDR1 is MDHEN and CDR2 is SYDVKM. The CDR3 protein is CASSPLLQGTIQDEQYF. CDR3 in DNA: TGTGCCAGCAGTCCCCTCCTGCAGGGAACCATTCAAGACGAGCAGTACTTC.

This clonotype was observed at least ten times. The rearrangement joins TRBV9 to TRBJ1-4; TRBD1 is a possible D gene (5 bases). Germline assignment: CDR1 SGDLS and CDR2 YYNGEE. V lost 3 bases to trimming and J lost 4 bases, with 10 bases between them. The CDR3 spans 14 residues. CDR3 nucleotides: TGTGCCAGCAGCGGGTCACAGGTTAATGAAAAACTGTTTTTT. The encoded protein is CASSGSQVNEKLFF.

With regard to this clonotype: This may come from a read error, since a much larger clone is one base off. This rearrangement joins TRBV4-3 to TRBJ1-6; D remains ambiguous. Germline V gene lookup returns CDR1 LGHNA and CDR2 YSLEER. The V end was cut by 2 bases, the J end by 2 bases, with 10 bases between. This CDR3 has 16 amino acids. This CDR3 is CASSQSQSPYNSPLHF. The CDR3 DNA reads as TGCGCCAGCAGCCAATCCCAAAGCCCCTATAATTCACCCCTCCACTTT.

Of note for this clonotype: This sequence may be a read error, since a much larger clone differs from it by one base. The genes are TRBV20-1 and TRBJ2-7; TRBD2 might be the D (5 bases). CDR3 size: 13 residues. The germline gives CDR1 DFQATT, CDR2 SNEGSKA (reference sequence). CDR3 amino acids: CSARPRTGYERYF. DNA for the CDR3: TGCAGTGCTAGGCCCAGGACGGGGTACGAGCGGTACTTC.

J is TRBJ2-7 and V is TRBV6-5; tentatively, D is TRBD2 (5 bases). V was cut by 2 bases and J by 5 bases, with 13 bases left in between. This CDR3 is built from 14 residues. Germline V gives CDR1 MNHEY, CDR2 SVGAGI. The CDR3 sequence: CASSYGEGANEQYF. The CDR3 DNA sequence: TGTGCCAGCAGTTACGGTGAGGGAGCCAACGAGCAGTACTTC.

This clonotype has a count of ten or more. This sequence joins TRBV28 and TRBJ2-7; D is possibly TRBD1 (6 bases). CDR3 length: 13 amino acids. Germline V gene sequence: CDR1 MDHEN, CDR2 SYDVKM. Trimming took 11 bases from V and 0 from J, leaving 14 bases between them. This CDR3 reads CAPRDKVSYEQYF. The CDR3, as DNA: TGTGCCCCCCGGGACAAAGTCTCCTACGAGCAGTACTTC.

There are many counts of this clonotype. The chain carries TRBV20-1 and TRBJ1-1, with TRBD1 matching 9 bases. Trimming removed 3 bases from V and 0 bases from J; junction bases left unmatched: 17. This CDR3 is built from 19 residues. The V gene's germline CDR1 is DFQATT and CDR2 SNEGSKA (reference sequence). CDR3 in amino acids: CSARSSSLGQGIMNTEAFF. Here the CDR3 DNA reads TGCAGTGCTAGGAGTAGCAGCCTTGGACAGGGGATTATGAACACTGAAGCTTTCTTT.

Comment on this clonotype: A much larger clone lies a single base off, so this may be a read error. The V and J genes are TRBV20-1 and TRBJ2-3, with 11 bases that match TRBD1. CDR3 length equals 16 residues. V trimming: 5 bases; J trimming: 2 bases; junction bases outside the gene matches: 9. Germline V gene sequence: CDR1 DFQATT, CDR2 SNEGSKA (reference sequence). CDR3 sequence reads: CSAGAGTGGNTDTQYF. In DNA, the CDR3 is TGCAGTGCTGGAGCGGGGACAGGGGGTAACACAGATACGCAGTATTTT.